This T cell receptor beta chain came from a study of vaccination and CD4 T cells after COVID-19. Findings and limits, study-wide: The study found median SARS-CoV-2-reactive clonotypes rising from roughly 22 to 38, not significantly.

The Oncomine TCR Beta short-read assay generated sequence data from the DNA of cultured CD4+ T cells. It was from cultured CD4+ T cells that genomic DNA was extracted. TCRdb used MiXCR to reprocess the PCR reads, holding one entry per CDR3 protein. Of over 9,000 distinct CDR3 sequences listed, about 34% are singletons. Germline CDR1 is SEHNR and CDR2 is FQNEAQ (reference sequence). The CDR3 consists of 12 residues. Only one count was recorded for this clonotype. The antigen is undetermined. One junction end disagrees with the germline gene, perhaps due to a read error. Treatment meaning: approximately nine-day PBMC culture with coronavirus spike peptide pools or control peptides (ViraFEST assay). The unexposed donor gave CD4+ T cells before the COVID-19 pandemic (2011-2018). TCR sequencing followed the expansion of antigen-specific T cells with peptide pools in ViraFEST.

The chain has TRBV7-9 and TRBJ2-7; the D gene is possibly TRBD2 (6 bases). The sequence came from a human donor in good health. Sequenced sample: CD4+ T cells from blood, cultured in vitro. CDR3 DNA: TGTGCCAGCAGCCCCGGGGACTTCTTAGTGGACTTC. Translating it yields CASSPGDFLVDF.